This T cell receptor (beta chain) was sequenced in a study of shared clonotypes between healthy human individuals. The overall study: Three CD4 naive, three CD4 memory, two CD8 naive and one CD8 memory plate were used per donor. Study-level findings and limits: Read depth was anticipated to influence clonotype sharing among donors.

Points on this clone: No antigen is known for it.

Measured with immunoSEQ multiplex PCR; TCRdb has only the in-frame clones, and not every one. The profile covers hundreds of thousands of clones, with 95% to 97% appearing a single time and approximately 0.3% taken by the ten largest. Donors, healthy HIV-negative adults, lacked recent acute infections or vaccinations. CD8 memory cells included CD45RO+ cells plus CCR7-negative CD45RA+ TemRA cells. Material for sequencing was memory CD8+ T cells sorted from blood. The sample's subset: CD45RO+ cells pooled with CCR7-negative TemRA cells. The sequence derives from a young man in good health.

The CDR3 spells CASSLRLVAGSSAEAFF. The CDR3 nucleotides read TGTGCCAGCAGTTTAAGGCTAGTCGCGGGGTCTTCGGCTGAAGCTTTCTTT. The rearrangement joins TRBV28 to TRBJ1-1; D not resolved. In germline, CDR1 is MDHEN, CDR2 SYDVKM. Trimming shortened V by 2 bases and J by 6 bases, and 22 bases separated the two germline ends. This CDR3 spans 17 amino acids.